The entry below gives a single T cell receptor beta chain sequence along with its context. Its antigen is not known. The CDR3 has 18 residues. J lost 8 bases, V lost 2 bases, and 12 bases had no gene match. Germline V gene lookup returns CDR1 MGHRA and CDR2 YSYEKL. The data stem from a study of Ad26.COV2.S vaccination and SARS-CoV-2 variants. Study details: Ad26.COV2.S, an intramuscular injection, was given once or twice 56 days apart.

Study results and limitations: Measures of TCR breadth and depth may have fallen short of total T cell responses.

Treatment meaning: about 20 received Ad26.COV2.S at low or high dose, single or two shots; a few received placebo; per-sample allocation not given. Samples analyzed were those drawn on day 63 after the first vaccine or placebo injection. The data were produced by immunoSEQ multiplex PCR, yet TCRdb's version contains in-frame clones alone and is incomplete. The sample has 200,000 to 300,000 clones, 88% seen once. The chain employs TRBV4-1 and TRBJ2-1, with 13 bases identical to TRBD2. The sequenced sample was peripheral blood, obtained in a trial of Ad26.COV2.S vaccine versus placebo. The TCR was taken from a person between 18 and 60 years old who received the Ad26.COV2.S COVID-19 vaccine or a placebo. The CDR3 nucleotides are TGCGCCAGCAGCCAACCAACTAGCGGGAGGGCCCTCAGCTATGAGCAGTTCTTC. Protein sequence: CASSQPTSGRALSYEQFF.